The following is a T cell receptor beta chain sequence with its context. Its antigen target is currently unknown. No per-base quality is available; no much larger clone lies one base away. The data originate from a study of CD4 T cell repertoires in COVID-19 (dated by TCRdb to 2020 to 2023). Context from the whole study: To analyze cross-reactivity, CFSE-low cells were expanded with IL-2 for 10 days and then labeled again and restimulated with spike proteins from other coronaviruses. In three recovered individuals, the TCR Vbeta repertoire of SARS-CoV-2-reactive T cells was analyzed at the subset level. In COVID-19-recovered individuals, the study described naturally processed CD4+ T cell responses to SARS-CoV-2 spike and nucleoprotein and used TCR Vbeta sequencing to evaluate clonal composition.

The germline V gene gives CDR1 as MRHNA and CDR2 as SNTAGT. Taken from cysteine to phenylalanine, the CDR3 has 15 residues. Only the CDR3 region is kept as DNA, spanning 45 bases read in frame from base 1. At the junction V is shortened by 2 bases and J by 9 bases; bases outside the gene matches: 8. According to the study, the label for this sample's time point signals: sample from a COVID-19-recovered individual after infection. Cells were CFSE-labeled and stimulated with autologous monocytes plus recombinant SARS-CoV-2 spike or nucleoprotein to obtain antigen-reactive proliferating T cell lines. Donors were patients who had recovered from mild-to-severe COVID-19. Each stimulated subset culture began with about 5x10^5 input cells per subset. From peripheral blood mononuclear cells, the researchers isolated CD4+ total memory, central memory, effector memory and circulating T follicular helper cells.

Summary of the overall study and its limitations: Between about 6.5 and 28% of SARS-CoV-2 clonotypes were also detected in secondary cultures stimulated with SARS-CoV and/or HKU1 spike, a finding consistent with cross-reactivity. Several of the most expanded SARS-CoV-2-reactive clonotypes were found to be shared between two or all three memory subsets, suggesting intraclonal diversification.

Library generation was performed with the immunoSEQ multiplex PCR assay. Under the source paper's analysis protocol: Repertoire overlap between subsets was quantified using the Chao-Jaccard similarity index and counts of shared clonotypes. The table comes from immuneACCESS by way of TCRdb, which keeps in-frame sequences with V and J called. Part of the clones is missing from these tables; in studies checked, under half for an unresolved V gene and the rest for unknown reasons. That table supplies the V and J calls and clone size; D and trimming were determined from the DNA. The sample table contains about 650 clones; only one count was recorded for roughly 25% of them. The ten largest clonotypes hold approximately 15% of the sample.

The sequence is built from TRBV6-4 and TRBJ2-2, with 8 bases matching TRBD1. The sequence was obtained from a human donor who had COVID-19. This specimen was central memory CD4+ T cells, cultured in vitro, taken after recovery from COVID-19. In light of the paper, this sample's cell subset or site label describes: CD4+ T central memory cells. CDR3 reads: CASSDHDRGERELFF. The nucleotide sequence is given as TGTGCCAGCAGTGACCACGACAGGGGAGAAAGGGAGCTGTTTTTT.